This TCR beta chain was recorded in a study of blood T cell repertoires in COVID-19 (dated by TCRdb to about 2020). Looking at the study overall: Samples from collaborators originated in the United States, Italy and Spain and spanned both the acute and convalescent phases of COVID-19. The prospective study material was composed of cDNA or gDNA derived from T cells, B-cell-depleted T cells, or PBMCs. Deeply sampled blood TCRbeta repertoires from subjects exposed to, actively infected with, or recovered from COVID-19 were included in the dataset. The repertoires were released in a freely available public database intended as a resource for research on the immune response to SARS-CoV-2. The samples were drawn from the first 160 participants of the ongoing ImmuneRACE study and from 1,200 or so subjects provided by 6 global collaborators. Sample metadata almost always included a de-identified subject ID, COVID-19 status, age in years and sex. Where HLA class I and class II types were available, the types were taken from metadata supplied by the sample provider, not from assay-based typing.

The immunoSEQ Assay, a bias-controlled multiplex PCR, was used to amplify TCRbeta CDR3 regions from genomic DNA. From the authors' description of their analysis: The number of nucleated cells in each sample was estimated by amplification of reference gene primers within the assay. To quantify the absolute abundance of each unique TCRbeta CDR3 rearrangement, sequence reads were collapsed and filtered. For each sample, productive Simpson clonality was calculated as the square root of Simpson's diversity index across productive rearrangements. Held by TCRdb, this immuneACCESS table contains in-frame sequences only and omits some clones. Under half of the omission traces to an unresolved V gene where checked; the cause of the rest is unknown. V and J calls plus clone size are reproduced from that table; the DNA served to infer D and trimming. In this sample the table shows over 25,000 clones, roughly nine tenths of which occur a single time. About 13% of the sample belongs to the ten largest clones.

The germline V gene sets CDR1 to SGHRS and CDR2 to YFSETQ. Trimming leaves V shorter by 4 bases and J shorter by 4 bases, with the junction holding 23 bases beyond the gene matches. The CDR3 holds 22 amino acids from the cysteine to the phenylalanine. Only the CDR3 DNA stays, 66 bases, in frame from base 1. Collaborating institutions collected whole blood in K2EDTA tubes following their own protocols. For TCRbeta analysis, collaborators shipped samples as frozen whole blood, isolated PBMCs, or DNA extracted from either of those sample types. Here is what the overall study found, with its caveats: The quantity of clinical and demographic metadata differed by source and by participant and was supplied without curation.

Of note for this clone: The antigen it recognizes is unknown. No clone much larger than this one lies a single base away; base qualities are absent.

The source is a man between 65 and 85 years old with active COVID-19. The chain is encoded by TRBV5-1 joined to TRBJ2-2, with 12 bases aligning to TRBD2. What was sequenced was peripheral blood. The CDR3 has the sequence CASSPRRGEGLAGPRGTGELFF. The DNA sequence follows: TGCGCCAGCAGCCCCCGGAGGGGCGAAGGACTAGCGGGACCTCGGGGCACCGGGGAGCTGTTTTTT.